Below are 18 T cell receptor beta chains sequenced from a single sample in a study of cytomegalovirus exposure and HLA in healthy donors. PCR employed 60 Vbeta and 13 Jbeta primers. Libraries were prepared by immunoSEQ multiplex PCR; TCRdb keeps only in-frame clonotypes and omits some of them. Here the sample spans more than 95,000 clones, under 85% being singletons. Material: PBMCs. The source is a woman between 50 and 59 years old in good health and CMV-seropositive.

The chain links TRBV6-1 to TRBJ1-1; TRBD1 is a possible D gene (5 bases). V was pared by 1 base and J by 0 bases, with 15 bases between. The CDR3 contains 17 residues. Germline loops: CDR1 MNHNS, CDR2 SASEGT. The CDR3 DNA follows: TGTGCCAGCAGTGAAGGGCCCGGACACCCTATGAACACTGAAGCTTTCTTT. This gives the protein CASSEGPGHPMNTEAFF.

The V and J genes are TRBV18 and TRBJ2-2, with TRBD2 matching over 10 bases. V lost 1 base, J lost 7 bases, and 6 bases stayed unmatched. The CDR3 extends over 16 amino acids. Germline V CDR1 and CDR2: KGHSH, LQKENI. In DNA, the CDR3 is TGTGCCAGCTCACCACGGAGCGGGAGGGCGGTCGGGGAGCTGTTTTTT. It codes for CASSPRSGRAVGELFF.

The genes are TRBV18 and TRBJ2-7, with D hard to call. V was cut by 0 bases and J by 2 bases, with 8 bases left in between. The germline CDR1 and CDR2 sequences are KGHSH and LQKENI. The CDR3 covers 14 residues. The CDR3 reads CASSPPHSTYEQYF. Here the CDR3 DNA reads TGTGCCAGCTCACCACCGCACAGTACCTACGAGCAGTACTTC. Full variable domain (remainder filled in from reference TRBV18 and TRBJ2-7): NAGVMQNPRHLVRRRGQEARLRCSPMKGHSHVYWYRQLPEEGLKFMVYLQKENIIDESGMPKERFSAEFPKEGPSILRIQQVVRGDSAAYFCASSPPHSTYEQYFGPGTRLTVT.

The chain combines TRBV29-1 with TRBJ2-3, with a possible D match to TRBD2 (5 bases). Trimming took off 6 bases at V and 4 bases at J, with 20 bases between the two ends. CDR1 is SQVTM and CDR2 is ANQGSEA in the germline V gene. This CDR3 contains 15 residues. CDR3 sequence reads: CSVGLRGWFADTQYF. CDR3 in DNA: TGCAGCGTGGGCCTCCGGGGTTGGTTTGCAGATACGCAGTATTTT.

This sequence joins TRBV7-2 and TRBJ1-1, with 7 bases fitting TRBD1. V was clipped by 3 bases and J by 10 bases; unmatched bases: 5. Germline assignment: CDR1 SGHTA and CDR2 FQGNSA. The CDR3 runs to 12 residues. The CDR3 is CASSLRQGSAFF. In DNA form, the CDR3 reads TGTGCCAGCAGCTTGAGACAGGGTTCAGCTTTCTTT. The full variable domain, its missing parts supplied by reference TRBV7-2 and TRBJ1-1, is GAGVSQSPSNKVTEKGKDVELRCDPISGHTALYWYRQSLGQGLEFLIYFQGNSAPDKSGLPSDRFSAERTGGSVSTLTIQRTQQEDSAVYLCASSLRQGSAFFGQGTRLTVV.

This chain joins TRBV7-8 and TRBJ1-2; D unresolved. This CDR3 is 10 amino acids long. Trimming took off 10 bases at V and 8 bases at J, with 11 bases between the two ends. The germline V gene has CDR1 SGHVS and CDR2 FQNEAQ. The CDR3 region is CATSGVGYTF. The CDR3 DNA reads TGTGCCACCAGTGGAGTCGGCTACACCTTC.

The table lists this clone with a few counts. The chain links TRBV5-1 to TRBJ1-1; 9 bases match TRBD1. Unmatched junction bases numbered 6, after V lost 3 bases and J lost 6 bases. In germline, CDR1 is SGHRS, CDR2 YFSETQ. This CDR3 contains 14 residues. The CDR3 reads CASSYRTGVAEAFF. CDR3 in DNA: TGCGCCAGCAGCTACCGGACAGGGGTGGCTGAAGCTTTCTTT.

The chain is built from TRBV10-3 and TRBJ2-7; a weak D match, TRBD1 (6 bases). The V end was cut by 0 bases, the J end by 2 bases, with 11 bases between. Germline CDR1 reads ENHRY; CDR2 reads SYGVKD. This CDR3 spans 15 amino acids. The CDR3 protein is CAISESAGQTYEQYF. The CDR3, as DNA: TGTGCCATCAGTGAGTCGGCCGGACAGACCTACGAGCAGTACTTC.

V and J are TRBV5-1 and TRBJ2-5, with 11 bases that match TRBD2. The V and J ends lost 4 bases and 4 bases, in that order; junction bases with no gene match: 6. The CDR3 runs 15 residues. Per germline, CDR1 SGHRS and CDR2 YFSETQ. CDR3 sequence reads: CASSPGTSGAETQYF. DNA of the CDR3: TGCGCCAGCAGCCCCGGGACTAGCGGAGCAGAGACCCAGTACTTC.

This clone was detected only once. The chain couples TRBV6-1 to TRBJ2-3; maybe TRBD1 (5 bases). CDR1 MNHNS and CDR2 SASEGT come from the germline V gene. The CDR3 sequence is 15 residues long. Trimming stripped 3 bases from V and 3 bases from J, with 13 bases between. The CDR3 sequence is CASSEAGINTDTQYF. The DNA for the CDR3 is TGTGCCAGCAGTGAGGCAGGGATTAATACAGATACGCAGTATTTT.

The chain couples TRBV4-1 to TRBJ2-7; TRBD2 aligns across 9 bases. Germline CDR1 MGHRA, CDR2 YSYEKL. The CDR3 covers 14 residues. The J segment lost 6 bases and the V segment lost 4 bases, leaving 7 bases of the junction unmatched. The chain's CDR3 is CASSPRTSVGEQYF. The CDR3 DNA reads as TGCGCCAGCAGCCCAAGGACTAGCGTGGGCGAGCAGTACTTC.

V usage is TRBV28 and J usage is TRBJ1-2; D is perhaps TRBD1 (6 bases). Trimming pared 3 bases from V and 8 bases from J, leaving 10 bases between. Germline CDR1 MDHEN, CDR2 SYDVKM. This CDR3 is 12 amino acids long. The CDR3 loop is CASSLDSWGYTF. The CDR3 nucleotides read TGTGCCAGCAGTTTGGACAGTTGGGGCTACACCTTC.

Only one count was recorded for this clone. This chain joins TRBV7-2 and TRBJ1-5; D might be TRBD1 (5 bases). CDR1 SGHTA and CDR2 FQGNSA come from the germline V gene. This CDR3 comprises 15 residues. Trimming shortened V by 4 bases and J by 2 bases, and 12 bases separated the two germline ends. The CDR3, as DNA: TGTGCCAGCAGCTCCGGTGGCAGGGGCAATCAGCCCCAGCATTTT. Translation gives CASSSGGRGNQPQHF.

The V gene is TRBV6-5, the J gene TRBJ2-4; D is possibly TRBD1 (6 bases). V gave up 5 bases and J gave up 13 bases, with 15 bases separating them. This CDR3 region has 12 residues. Looked up from germline, CDR1 is MNHEY and CDR2 is SVGAGI. CDR3 nucleotide sequence: TGTGCCAGCAGTCCGGGACAAAACTACCAGTACTTC. It codes for CASSPGQNYQYF.

V is TRBV11-3 and J is TRBJ2-7, with unresolved D. CDR1 and CDR2 (germline): SGHNT, YENEEA. This CDR3 contains 14 residues. The V end lost 5 bases, the J end lost 1 base, and 12 bases lay between the germline ends. The CDR3 protein is CASSPGVRSYEQYF. The DNA of the CDR3 is TGTGCCAGCAGCCCCGGAGTAAGGTCCTACGAGCAGTACTTC.

The V call is TRBV19, the J call TRBJ2-5, with TRBD2 as a possible D gene (6 bases). CDR3 length: 15 residues. Per the germline V gene, CDR1 is LNHDA and CDR2 is SQIVND (reference sequence). Trimming left V 7 bases short and J 2 bases short, with 17 bases between. CDR3 in amino acids: CASTRDFAFQETQYF. CDR3 coding DNA: TGTGCCAGTACTAGGGACTTCGCTTTTCAAGAGACCCAGTACTTC.

The chain recombines TRBV7-8 with TRBJ2-7; 10 bases agree with TRBD1. Trimming took 0 bases from V and 12 from J; bases not matched to a gene: 14. Looked up from germline, CDR1 is SGHVS and CDR2 is FQNEAQ. CDR3 length: 16 amino acids. The CDR3 sequence is CASSLASGTGVNPRYF. The CDR3 coding sequence is TGTGCCAGCAGCTTAGCCTCCGGGACAGGGGTTAACCCTCGGTACTTC.

The gene calls are TRBV19 and TRBJ1-2, with 10 bases that match TRBD1. Germline CDR1 is LNHDA and CDR2 is SQIVND (reference sequence). The CDR3 is made up of 15 amino acids. J was trimmed by 7 bases and V by 8 bases; bases with no gene match: 13. Here the CDR3 reads CASRTGQGGAFGYTF. In DNA form, the CDR3 reads TGTGCCAGTCGGACCGGACAGGGGGGTGCTTTTGGCTACACCTTC.